This T cell receptor (beta chain) is drawn from a study of PD-1 blockade in classical Hodgkin lymphoma. Overall study results and limits: Newly diagnosed patients and complete responders had comparable diversity at baseline.

Trimming took 4 bases from V and 1 from J, leaving 5 bases between them. This CDR3 has 12 amino acids. CDR1 SGHNT and CDR2 YYREEE come from the germline V gene (reference sequence). A word on this clone: The antigen is unknown.

Assay: immunoSEQ multiplex PCR; the TCRdb copy retains only in-frame clones and omits some. The repertoire holds about 52,000 clones, with more than 75% as singletons. Time point given: cycle 4 day 1 (C4D1), after less than seven weeks of nivolumab. Every single patient, without exception, relapsed after autologous stem cell transplantation, and brentuximab vedotin exposure varied. The origin of this receptor is a human donor with classical Hodgkin lymphoma. The sample was peripheral blood mononuclear cells (PBMCs), taken before the fourth cycle of nivolumab. J is TRBJ2-5 and V is TRBV5-4; no firm D call. The DNA for the CDR3 is TGTGCCAGCAGCGGTATCCAAGAGACCCAGTACTTC. Protein sequence: CASSGIQETQYF.